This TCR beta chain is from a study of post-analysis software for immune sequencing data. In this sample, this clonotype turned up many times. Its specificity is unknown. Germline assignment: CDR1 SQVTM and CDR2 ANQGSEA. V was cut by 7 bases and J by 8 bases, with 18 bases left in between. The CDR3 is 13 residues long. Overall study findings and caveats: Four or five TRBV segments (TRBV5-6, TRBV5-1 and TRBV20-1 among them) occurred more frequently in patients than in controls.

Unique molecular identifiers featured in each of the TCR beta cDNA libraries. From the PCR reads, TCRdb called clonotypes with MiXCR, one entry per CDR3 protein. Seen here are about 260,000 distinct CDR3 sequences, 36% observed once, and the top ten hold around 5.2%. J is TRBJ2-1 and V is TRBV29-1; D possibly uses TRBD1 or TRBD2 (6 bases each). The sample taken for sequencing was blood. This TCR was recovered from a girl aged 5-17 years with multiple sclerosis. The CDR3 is CSGAVGGLDEQFF. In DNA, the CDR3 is TGCAGCGGAGCCGTCGGGGGCTTGGATGAGCAGTTCTTC.